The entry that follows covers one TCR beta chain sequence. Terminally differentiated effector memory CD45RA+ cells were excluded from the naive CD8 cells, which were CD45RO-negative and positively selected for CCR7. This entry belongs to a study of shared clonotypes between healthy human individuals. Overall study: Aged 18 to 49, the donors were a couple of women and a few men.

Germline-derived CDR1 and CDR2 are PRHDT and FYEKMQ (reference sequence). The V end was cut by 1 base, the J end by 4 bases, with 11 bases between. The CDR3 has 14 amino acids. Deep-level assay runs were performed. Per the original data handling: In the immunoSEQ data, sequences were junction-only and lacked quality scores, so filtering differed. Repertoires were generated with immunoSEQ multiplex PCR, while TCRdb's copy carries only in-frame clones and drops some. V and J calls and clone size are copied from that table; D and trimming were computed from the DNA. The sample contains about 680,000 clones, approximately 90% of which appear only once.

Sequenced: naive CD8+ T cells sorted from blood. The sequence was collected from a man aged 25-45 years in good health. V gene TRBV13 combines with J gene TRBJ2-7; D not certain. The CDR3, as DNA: TGTGCCAGCAGCTTAGAAGGAGAGGATTACGAGCAGTACTTC. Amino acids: CASSLEGEDYEQYF.